Here is one TCR beta chain with its context. Participants had their cohort set by participant-reported clinical history. Looked up from germline, CDR1 is SGHRS and CDR2 is YFSETQ. The CDR3 runs to 16 residues. With 0 bases clipped from V and 4 bases from J, the junction kept 6 bases outside the gene matches. This entry comes from a study of blood T cell repertoires in COVID-19. At the level of the study: Sample material is recorded as cDNA or gDNA derived from T cells, B-cell-depleted T cells, or PBMCs.

Per the study methods: How many nucleated cells were present was estimated from reference gene primer amplification. Using immunoSEQ multiplex PCR, the repertoire was profiled, and TCRdb retains in-frame clones only, with some absent. That table furnishes V, J and clone size, whereas the DNA furnished D and trimming. The table records fewer than 350,000 clones, approximately 81% of them present only once. This clonotype originated in a woman aged 50 to 60 who had recovered from COVID-19. V gene TRBV5-1 combines with J gene TRBJ1-4; 7 bases match TRBD1. Material: PBMCs or T cells enriched from blood (not recorded which). CDR3 DNA: TGCGCCAGCAGCTTGGTTGGGACAGATCATAATGAAAAACTGTTTTTT. Residues: CASSLVGTDHNEKLFF.